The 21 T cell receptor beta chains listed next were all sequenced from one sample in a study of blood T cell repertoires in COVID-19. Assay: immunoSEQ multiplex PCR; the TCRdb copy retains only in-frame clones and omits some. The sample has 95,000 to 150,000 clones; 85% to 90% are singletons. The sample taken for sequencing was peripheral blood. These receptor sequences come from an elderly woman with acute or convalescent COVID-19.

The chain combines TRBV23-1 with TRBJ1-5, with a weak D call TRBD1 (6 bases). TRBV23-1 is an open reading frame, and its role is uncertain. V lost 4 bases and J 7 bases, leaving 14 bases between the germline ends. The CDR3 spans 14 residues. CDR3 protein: CASSPGASSQPQHF. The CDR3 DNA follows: TGCGCCAGCAGTCCAGGGGCATCCAGCCAGCCCCAGCATTTT.

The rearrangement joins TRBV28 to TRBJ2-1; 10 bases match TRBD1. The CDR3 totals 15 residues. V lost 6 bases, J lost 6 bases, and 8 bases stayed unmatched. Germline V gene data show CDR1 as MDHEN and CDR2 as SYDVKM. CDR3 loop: CASRPSGQGSNEQFF. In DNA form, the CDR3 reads TGTGCCAGCAGGCCATCGGGACAGGGGAGCAATGAGCAGTTCTTC.

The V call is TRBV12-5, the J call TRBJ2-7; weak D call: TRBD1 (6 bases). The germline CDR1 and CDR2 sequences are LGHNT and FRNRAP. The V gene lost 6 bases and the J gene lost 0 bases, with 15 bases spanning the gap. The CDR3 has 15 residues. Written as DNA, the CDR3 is TGTGCTAGTGGGCCAGGACAGTACCCCTCCTACGAGCAGTACGTC. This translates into CASGPGQYPSYEQYV.

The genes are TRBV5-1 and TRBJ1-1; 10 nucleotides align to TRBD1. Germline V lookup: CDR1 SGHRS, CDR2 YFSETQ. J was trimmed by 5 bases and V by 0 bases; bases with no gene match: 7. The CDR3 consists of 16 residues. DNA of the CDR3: TGCGCCAGCAGCTTGGCCGTGGGACAGGGGAGGACTGAAGCTTTCTTT. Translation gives CASSLAVGQGRTEAFF.

In DNA form, the CDR3 reads TGTGCCAGCAGCCTTGGGGGGACTAGCATCCACAATGAGCAGTTCTTC. Translating it yields CASSLGGTSIHNEQFF. J is TRBJ2-1 and V is TRBV11-1; 9 bases fit TRBD2. Germline CDR1 reads SGHAT; CDR2 reads FQDESV (reference sequence). CDR3 length: 16 residues. V was pared by 5 bases and J by 5 bases, with 10 bases of the junction left unmatched.

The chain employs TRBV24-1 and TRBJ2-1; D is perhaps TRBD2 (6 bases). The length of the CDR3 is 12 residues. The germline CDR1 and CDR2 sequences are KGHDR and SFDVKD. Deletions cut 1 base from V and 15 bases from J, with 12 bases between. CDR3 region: CATSDLAGRRFF. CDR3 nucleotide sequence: TGTGCCACCAGTGATTTAGCCGGGAGAAGGTTCTTC.

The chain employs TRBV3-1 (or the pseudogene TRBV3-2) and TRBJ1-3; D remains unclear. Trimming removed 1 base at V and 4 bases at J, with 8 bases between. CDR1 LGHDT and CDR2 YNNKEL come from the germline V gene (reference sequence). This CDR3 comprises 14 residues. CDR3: CASSQVLGGNTIYF. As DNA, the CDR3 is TGTGCCAGCAGCCAAGTGCTAGGAGGAAACACCATATATTTT.

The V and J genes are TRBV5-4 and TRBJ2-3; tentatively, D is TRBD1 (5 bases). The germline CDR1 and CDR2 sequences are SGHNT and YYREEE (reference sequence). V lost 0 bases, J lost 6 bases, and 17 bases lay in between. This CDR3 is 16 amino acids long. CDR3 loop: CASSLANRQGSDTQYF. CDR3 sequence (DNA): TGTGCCAGCAGCTTGGCCAACCGGCAGGGTAGCGATACGCAGTATTTT.

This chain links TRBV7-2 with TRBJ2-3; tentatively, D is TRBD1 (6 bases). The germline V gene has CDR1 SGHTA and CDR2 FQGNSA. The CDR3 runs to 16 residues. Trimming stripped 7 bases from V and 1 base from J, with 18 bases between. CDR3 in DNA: TGTGCCAGCACTTCTTTCGGACAGTCGGGCACAGATACGCAGTATTTT. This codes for CASTSFGQSGTDTQYF.

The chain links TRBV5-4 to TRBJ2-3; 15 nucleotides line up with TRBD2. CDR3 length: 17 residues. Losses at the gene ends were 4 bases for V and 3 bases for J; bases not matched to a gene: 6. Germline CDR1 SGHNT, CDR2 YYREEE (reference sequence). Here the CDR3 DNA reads TGTGCCAGCAGCAGGACTAGCGGGGGGGCGGGGACAGATACGCAGTATTTT. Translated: CASSRTSGGAGTDTQYF.

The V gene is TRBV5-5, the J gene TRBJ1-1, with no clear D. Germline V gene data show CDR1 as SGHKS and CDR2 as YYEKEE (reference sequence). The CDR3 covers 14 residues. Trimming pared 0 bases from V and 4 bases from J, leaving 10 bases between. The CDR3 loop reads CASSLGPGSTEAFF. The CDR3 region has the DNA TGTGCCAGCAGCTTGGGTCCTGGCAGCACTGAAGCTTTCTTT.

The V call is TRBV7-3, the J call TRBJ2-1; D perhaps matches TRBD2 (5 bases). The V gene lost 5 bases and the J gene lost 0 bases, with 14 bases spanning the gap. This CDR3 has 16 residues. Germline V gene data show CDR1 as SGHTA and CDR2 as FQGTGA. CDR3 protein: CASSPKKAVSYNEQFF. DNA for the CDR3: TGTGCCAGCAGCCCCAAGAAAGCGGTCTCCTACAATGAGCAGTTCTTC.

CDR3 DNA sequence: TGTGCTAGTGGTCCTCCTACAGGGCCGAGGCGACACAATGAGCAGTTCTTC. Its translation is CASGPPTGPRRHNEQFF. The chain recombines TRBV12-5 with TRBJ2-1; D is perhaps TRBD1 (6 bases). This CDR3 region has 17 residues. V was cut by 5 bases and J by 5 bases, with 22 bases left in between. Germline V lookup: CDR1 LGHNT, CDR2 FRNRAP.

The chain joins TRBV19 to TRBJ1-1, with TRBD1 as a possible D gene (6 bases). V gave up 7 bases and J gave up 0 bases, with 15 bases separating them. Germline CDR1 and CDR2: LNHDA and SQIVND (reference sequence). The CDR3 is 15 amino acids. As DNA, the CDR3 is TGTGCCAGTACTGGGGGCCCCCACATGAACACTGAAGCTTTCTTT. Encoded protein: CASTGGPHMNTEAFF.

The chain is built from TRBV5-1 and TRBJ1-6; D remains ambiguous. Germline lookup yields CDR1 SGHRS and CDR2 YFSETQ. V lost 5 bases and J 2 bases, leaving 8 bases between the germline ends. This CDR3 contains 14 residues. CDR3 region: CASSPGTYNSPLHF. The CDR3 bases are TGCGCCAGCAGTCCGGGAACCTATAATTCACCCCTCCACTTT.

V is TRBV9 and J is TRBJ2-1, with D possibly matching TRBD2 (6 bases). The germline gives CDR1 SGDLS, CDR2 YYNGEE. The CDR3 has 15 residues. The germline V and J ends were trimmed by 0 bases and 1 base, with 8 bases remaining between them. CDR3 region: CASSVDAGSYNEQFF. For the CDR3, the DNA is TGTGCCAGCAGCGTAGACGCGGGATCCTACAATGAGCAGTTCTTC.

The CDR3 sequence is CASSRETQYF. Here the CDR3 DNA reads TGTGCCAGCAGTCGGGAGACCCAGTACTTC. This chain links TRBV28 with TRBJ2-5; D unresolved. V was shortened by 5 bases and J by 5 bases, with 3 bases between the two germline ends. Germline V lookup: CDR1 MDHEN, CDR2 SYDVKM. The length of the CDR3 is 10 residues.

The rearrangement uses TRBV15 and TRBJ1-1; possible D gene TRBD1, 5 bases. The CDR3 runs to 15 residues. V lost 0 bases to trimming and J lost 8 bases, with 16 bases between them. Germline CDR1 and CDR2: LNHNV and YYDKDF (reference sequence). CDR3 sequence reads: CATSRDSTWGSEAFF. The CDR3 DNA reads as TGTGCCACCAGCAGAGATTCGACATGGGGCTCCGAAGCTTTCTTT.

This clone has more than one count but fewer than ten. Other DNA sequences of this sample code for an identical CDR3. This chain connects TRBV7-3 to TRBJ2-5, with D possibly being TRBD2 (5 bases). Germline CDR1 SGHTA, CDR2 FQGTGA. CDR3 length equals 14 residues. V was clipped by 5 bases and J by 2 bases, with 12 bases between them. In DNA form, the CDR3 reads TGTGCCAGCAGCCCAACCGGACTGCAAGAGACCCAGTACTTC. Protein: CASSPTGLQETQYF.

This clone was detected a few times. CDR3 in amino acids: CAISGTLDSEAFF. In DNA, the CDR3 is TGTGCCATCAGTGGGACGCTTGACAGCGAAGCTTTCTTT. The chain carries TRBV10-3 and TRBJ1-1; D may be TRBD1 (5 bases). Trimming took 4 bases from V and 8 from J, leaving 14 bases between them. The CDR3 is made up of 13 amino acids. CDR1 and CDR2 from the germline V gene are ENHRY and SYGVKD.

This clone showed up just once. The CDR3 DNA follows: TGTGCCAGCAGCCCGGGACAGGGAAGGAGCTATGGCTACACCTTC. Translation gives CASSPGQGRSYGYTF. The gene calls are TRBV6-6 and TRBJ1-2; 9 nucleotides line up with TRBD1. The germline V gene encodes CDR1 MNHNY and CDR2 SVGAGI (reference sequence). Trimming cost V 6 bases and J 4 bases; bases outside gene matches: 9. The CDR3 has 15 amino acids.